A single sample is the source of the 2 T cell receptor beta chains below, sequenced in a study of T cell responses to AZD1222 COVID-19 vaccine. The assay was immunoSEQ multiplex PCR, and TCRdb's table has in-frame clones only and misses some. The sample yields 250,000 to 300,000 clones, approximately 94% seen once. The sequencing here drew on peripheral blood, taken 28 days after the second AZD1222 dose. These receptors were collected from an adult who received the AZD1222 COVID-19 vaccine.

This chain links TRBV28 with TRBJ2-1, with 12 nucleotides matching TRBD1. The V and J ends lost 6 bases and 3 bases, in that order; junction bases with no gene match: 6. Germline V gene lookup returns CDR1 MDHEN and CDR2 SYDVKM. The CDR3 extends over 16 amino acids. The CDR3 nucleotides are TGTGCCAGCAGCGGGACAGGGGGCGCGGACTACAATGAGCAGTTCTTC. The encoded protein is CASSGTGGADYNEQFF. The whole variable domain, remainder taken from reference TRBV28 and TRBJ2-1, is DVKVTQSSRYLVKRTGEKVFLECVQDMDHENMFWYRQDPGLGLRLIYFSYDVKMKEKGDIPEGYSVSREKKERFSLILESASTNQTSMYLCASSGTGGADYNEQFFGPGTRLTVL.

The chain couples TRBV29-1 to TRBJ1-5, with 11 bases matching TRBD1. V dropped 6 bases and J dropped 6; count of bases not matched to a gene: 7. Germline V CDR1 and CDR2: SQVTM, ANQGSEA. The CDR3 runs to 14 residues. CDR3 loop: CSVGQGAEGQPQHF. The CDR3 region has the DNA TGCAGCGTAGGACAGGGGGCGGAGGGTCAGCCCCAGCATTTT.